A single sample gave rise to the 9 T cell receptor beta chains below, sequenced in a study of blood T cell repertoires in COVID-19. Clones were sequenced by immunoSEQ multiplex PCR, and TCRdb holds only the in-frame ones, with some missing. This sample has some 200,000 clones; about 80% occur once, and the top ten carry more than 2%. Material: peripheral blood. The receptors were sampled from a woman aged 55-69 years with acute or convalescent COVID-19.

This clone was recorded a few times. The chain combines TRBV7-8 with TRBJ2-2; 7 nucleotides match TRBD2. Germline CDR1 reads SGHVS; CDR2 reads FQNEAQ. J lost 6 bases, V lost 0 bases, and 4 bases had no gene match. CDR3 length: 15 amino acids. In DNA form, the CDR3 reads TGTGCCAGCAGCTTAGCGGCAGGGAGGGCCGGGGAGCTGTTTTTT. Protein product: CASSLAAGRAGELFF.

In DNA form, the CDR3 reads TGTGCCAGCAGAGGACAGGGGGCGCGGACTGAAGCTTTCTTT. It encodes CASRGQGARTEAFF. J is TRBJ1-1 and V is TRBV2; 11 bases line up with TRBD1. Germline V gene lookup returns CDR1 SNHLY and CDR2 FYNNEI. The ends lost 6 bases at V and 5 bases at J; junction bases unmatched: 5. There are 14 residues in the CDR3.

The chain joins TRBV6-6 to TRBJ1-5; D is ambiguous. This CDR3 contains 14 residues. Trimming took off 5 bases at V and 2 bases at J, with 10 bases between the two ends. The germline V gene has CDR1 MNHNY and CDR2 SVGAGI (reference sequence). CDR3 sequence reads: CASSLGRGNQPQHF. The CDR3 nucleotides are TGTGCCAGCAGTCTGGGGAGGGGCAATCAGCCCCAGCATTTT.

This sequence joins TRBV18 and TRBJ1-6; D remains unclear. Trimming left V 4 bases short and J 7 bases short, with 11 bases between. Germline CDR1 is KGHSH and CDR2 is LQKENI. The CDR3 covers 14 residues. CDR3: CASSLGGENSPLHF. CDR3 nucleotides: TGTGCCAGCTCACTGGGAGGCGAAAATTCACCCCTCCACTTT.

This clone was detected a few times. V gene TRBV7-3 combines with J gene TRBJ2-1; D remains ambiguous. The V end lost 5 bases, the J end lost 6 bases, and 8 bases lay between the germline ends. The CDR3 runs 12 residues. CDR1 and CDR2 from the germline V gene are SGHTA and FQGTGA. This CDR3 reads CASSNNPNEQFF. The CDR3 nucleotides read TGTGCCAGCAGCAACAATCCCAATGAGCAGTTCTTC.

This chain uses TRBV9 with TRBJ2-1; the match to TRBD2 covers 9 bases. This CDR3 spans 15 amino acids. The germline V gene has CDR1 SGDLS and CDR2 YYNGEE. V lost 5 bases to trimming and J lost 8 bases; unmatched junction nucleotides: 11. CDR3 bases: TGTGCCAGCAGTCGGAGCGGGGGGCCCACGGATGAGCAGTTCTTC. Translation: CASSRSGGPTDEQFF.

The genes are TRBV3-1 (or the pseudogene TRBV3-2) and TRBJ1-6; D not certain. V was shortened by 3 bases and J by 9 bases, with 6 bases between the two germline ends. The CDR3 is made up of 12 amino acids. Germline values: CDR1 LGHDT, CDR2 YNNKEL (reference sequence). DNA for the CDR3: TGTGCCAGCAGCCACAGAGGTTCACCCCTCCACTTT. This translates into CASSHRGSPLHF.

The V call is TRBV10-3, the J call TRBJ2-7; D unclear. Trimming took 10 bases from V and 0 from J, leaving 13 bases between them. CDR1 and CDR2 (germline): ENHRY, SYGVKD. This CDR3 region has 13 residues. CDR3 residues: CASCDSSSYEQYF. CDR3 bases: TGTGCCAGCTGTGATTCGAGCTCCTACGAGCAGTACTTC.

This chain links TRBV11-2 with TRBJ2-1, with 7 positions matching TRBD1. This CDR3 contains 15 residues. J lost 6 bases, V lost 8 bases, and 13 bases had no gene match. Germline V gene sequence: CDR1 SGHAT, CDR2 FQNNGV. This CDR3 is CASCRQGNMGNEQFF. CDR3 nucleotides: TGTGCCAGCTGCCGACAGGGTAACATGGGCAATGAGCAGTTCTTC.